Listed below are T cell receptor beta chains from one sample, sequenced in a study of blood T cell repertoires in COVID-19. TCRdb's copy holds only in-frame clones and misses some; the assay was immunoSEQ multiplex PCR. The sample holds about 83,000 clones, more than 80% seen once. Sequenced material: peripheral blood. The receptors shown here come from a woman aged 80 or older with acute or convalescent COVID-19. CDR3s include the opening cysteine and the closing phenylalanine or tryptophan. Where a row states a size, it is once, few, many or the class of an expanded clone; other rows omit it.

j_gene | abundance | v_gene | CDR3aa
TRBJ2-2 | . | TRBV6-5 | CASSPTGFTGELFF
TRBJ1-2 | . | TRBV4-3 | CASSQDSPGGNGYTF
TRBJ2-7 | . | TRBV5-6 | CASSAAGTAFTYEQYF
TRBJ1-2 | . | TRBV30 | CAWSSPVGYTF
TRBJ1-1 | . | TRBV6-5 | CASKRLEENTEAFF
TRBJ1-1 | . | TRBV5-1 | CASSSPVSSEAFF
TRBJ2-1 | . | TRBV28 | CASSSGGQGDNEQFF
TRBJ2-5 | few | TRBV12-3/TRBV12-4 | CASSFAGGETQYF
TRBJ2-1 | . | TRBV10-1 | CASSPGGRNEQFF
TRBJ1-2 | . | TRBV7-9 | CASSLVPWPGMGYGYTF
TRBJ2-7 | . | TRBV19 | CASSYRDRDYEQYF
TRBJ1-3 | few | TRBV5-1 | CASSLAAQGNSGNTIYF
TRBJ1-2 | . | TRBV5-6 | CASSLGTGWGYTF
TRBJ2-3 | . | TRBV11-1 | CASSYLAGGTDTQYF
TRBJ1-2 | . | TRBV27 | CASSLDRGLGYTF